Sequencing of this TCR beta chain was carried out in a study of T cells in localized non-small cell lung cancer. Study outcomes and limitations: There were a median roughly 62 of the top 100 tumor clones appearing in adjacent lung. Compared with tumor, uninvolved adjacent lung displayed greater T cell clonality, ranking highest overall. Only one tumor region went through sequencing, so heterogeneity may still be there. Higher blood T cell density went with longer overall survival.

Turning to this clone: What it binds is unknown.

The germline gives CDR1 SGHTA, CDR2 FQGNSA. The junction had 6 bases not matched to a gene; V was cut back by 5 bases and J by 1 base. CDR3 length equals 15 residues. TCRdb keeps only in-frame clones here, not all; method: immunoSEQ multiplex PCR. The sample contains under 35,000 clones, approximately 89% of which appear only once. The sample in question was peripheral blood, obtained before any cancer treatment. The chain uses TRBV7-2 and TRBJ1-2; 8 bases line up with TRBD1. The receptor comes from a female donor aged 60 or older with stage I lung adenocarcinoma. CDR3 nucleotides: TGTGCCAGCAGCACCGGACAGGGTGGTAACTATGGCTACACCTTC. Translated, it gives CASSTGQGGNYGYTF. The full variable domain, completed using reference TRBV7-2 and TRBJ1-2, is GAGVSQSPSNKVTEKGKDVELRCDPISGHTALYWYRQSLGQGLEFLIYFQGNSAPDKSGLPSDRFSAERTGGSVSTLTIQRTQQEDSAVYLCASSTGQGGNYGYTFGSGTRLTVV.